One T cell receptor (beta chain) is described in this entry. What antigen it recognizes has not been identified. Qualities for individual bases were not recorded, and no much larger clone is one base off. Whole blood was collected in K2EDTA tubes by collaborating institutions according to the institutions' own protocols. For TCRbeta analysis, collaborator samples were shipped as frozen whole blood, as isolated PBMCs, or as DNA extracted from either sample type. From the germline V gene, CDR1 is KGHSH and CDR2 is LQKENI. Spanning cysteine to phenylalanine, the CDR3 consists of 15 amino acids. Only the CDR3 region is kept as DNA, spanning 45 bases read in frame from base 1. Ends trimmed: V by 3 bases, J by 4 bases; bases unmatched to a gene: 7. The immunoSEQ Assay, a bias-controlled multiplex PCR, was used to amplify TCRbeta CDR3 regions from genomic DNA. The source study handled its data this way. The number of nucleated cells in each sample was estimated from the amplification of reference gene primers within the assay. To quantify the absolute abundance of each unique TCRbeta CDR3 rearrangement, sequence reads were collapsed and filtered. Productive Simpson clonality was computed per sample as the square root of Simpson's diversity index over productive rearrangements. As stored in TCRdb, this immuneACCESS dataset retains in-frame rearrangements with V and J assigned. A fraction of the clones does not appear; measured against another copy, unresolved V genes explain less than half of the discrepancy, and the remainder lacks a known reason. Clone size and the V and J calls come from that table; the DNA yielded D and trimming. The sample records about 190,000 clones, 85% to 90% of which are singletons. Of the sample, about 0.58% is held by the ten largest clones.

The data were taken from a study of blood T cell repertoires in COVID-19 (dated by TCRdb to 2020 to 2021). Describing the broader study: Samples from collaborators originated in the United States, Italy and Spain and spanned both the acute and convalescent phases of COVID-19. The prospective study material was composed of cDNA or gDNA derived from T cells, B-cell-depleted T cells, or PBMCs. Deeply sampled blood TCRbeta repertoires from subjects exposed to, actively infected with, or recovered from COVID-19 were included in the dataset. The repertoires were made available in a free public database intended to serve as a resource for research on the immune response to SARS-CoV-2. The samples were drawn from the first 160 participants of the ongoing ImmuneRACE study and from more than 1,000 subjects provided by 6 global collaborators. A de-identified subject ID, COVID-19 status, age in years and sex were almost always included in the sample metadata. HLA class I and class II types, where available, came from metadata supplied by the sample provider rather than from assay-based typing. General findings and caveats noted by the study authors: The quantity of clinical and demographic metadata differed by source and by participant and was supplied without curation.

Sequencing was done on a sample of peripheral blood. The rearranged chain carries TRBV18 and TRBJ1-2, with 8 middle bases fitting TRBD1. The clonotype comes from a man between 50 and 59 years old with acute or convalescent COVID-19. The DNA reads as follows: TGTGCCAGCTCACCTGGACAGGGTCGAGGCTATGGCTACACCTTC. This translates into CASSPGQGRGYGYTF.